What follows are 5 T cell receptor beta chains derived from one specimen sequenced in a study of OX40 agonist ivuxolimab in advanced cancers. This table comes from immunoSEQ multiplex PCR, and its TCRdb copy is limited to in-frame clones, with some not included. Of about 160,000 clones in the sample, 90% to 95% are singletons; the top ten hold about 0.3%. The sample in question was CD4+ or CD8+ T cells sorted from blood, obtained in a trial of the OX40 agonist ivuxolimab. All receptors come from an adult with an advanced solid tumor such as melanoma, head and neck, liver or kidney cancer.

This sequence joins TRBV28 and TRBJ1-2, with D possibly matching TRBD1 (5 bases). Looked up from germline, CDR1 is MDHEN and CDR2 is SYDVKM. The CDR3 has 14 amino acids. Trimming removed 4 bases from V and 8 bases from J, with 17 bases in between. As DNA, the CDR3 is TGTGCCAGCAGTTCGGAGGGACCTTATAACGGCTACACCTTC. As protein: CASSSEGPYNGYTF.

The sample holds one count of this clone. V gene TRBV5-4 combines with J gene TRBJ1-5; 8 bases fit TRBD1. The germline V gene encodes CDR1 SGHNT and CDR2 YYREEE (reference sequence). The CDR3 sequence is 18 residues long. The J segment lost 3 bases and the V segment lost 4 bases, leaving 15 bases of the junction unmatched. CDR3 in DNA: TGTGCCAGCAGCCCGGACAGGGCGGGAGGGGGGGACAATCAGCCCCAGCATTTT. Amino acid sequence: CASSPDRAGGGDNQPQHF. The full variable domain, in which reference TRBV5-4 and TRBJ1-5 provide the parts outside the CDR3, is ETGVTQSPTHLIKTRGQQVTLRCSSQSGHNTVSWYQQALGQGPQFIFQYYREEENGRGNFPPRFSGLQFPNYSSELNVNALELDDSALYLCASSPDRAGGGDNQPQHFGDGTRLSIL.

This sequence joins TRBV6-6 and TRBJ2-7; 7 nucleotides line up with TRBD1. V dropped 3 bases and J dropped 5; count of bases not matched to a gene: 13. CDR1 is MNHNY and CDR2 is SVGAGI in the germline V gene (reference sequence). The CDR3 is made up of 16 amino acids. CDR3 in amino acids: CASSYVKGTGVNEQYF. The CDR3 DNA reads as TGTGCCAGCAGTTATGTGAAAGGAACAGGGGTGAACGAGCAGTACTTC.

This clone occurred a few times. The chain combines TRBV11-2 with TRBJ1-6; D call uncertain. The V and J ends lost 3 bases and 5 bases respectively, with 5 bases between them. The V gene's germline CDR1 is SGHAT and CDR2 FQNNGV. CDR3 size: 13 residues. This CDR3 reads CASSLQDNSPLHF. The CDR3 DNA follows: TGTGCCAGCAGCTTGCAGGATAATTCACCCCTCCACTTT.

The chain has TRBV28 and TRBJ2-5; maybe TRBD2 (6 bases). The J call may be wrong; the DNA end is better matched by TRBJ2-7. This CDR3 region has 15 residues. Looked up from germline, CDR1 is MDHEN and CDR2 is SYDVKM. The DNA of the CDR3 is TGTGCCAGCAGTAGAGGAGGGAACAGAGCATACGAGCAGTACTTC. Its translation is CASSRGGNRAYEQYF.